One sample yielded the 2 T cell receptor beta chains listed below, sequenced in a study of T-cell memory formation after mild COVID-19. MiXCR, run by TCRdb on the 5' RACE reads, gives a single entry per CDR3 protein. The sample carries around 300,000 distinct CDR3 sequences, around 17% recorded once. The sequenced sample consisted of PBMCs or a T cell subset sorted from them (not recorded which). These TCRs come from a young man who had mild COVID-19 (a few samples of this study predate the infection). Cell type and time point are not known.

This clonotype has more than one count but fewer than ten. This chain connects TRBV9 to TRBJ2-2; TRBD1 might be the D (6 bases). The ends were cut back, 0 bases at V and 5 bases at J, with 8 bases in the middle. Looked up from germline, CDR1 is SGDLS and CDR2 is YYNGEE. CDR3 length: 14 amino acids. The CDR3, as DNA: TGTGCCAGCAGCGTAGCTGGGACAACCGGGGAGCTGTTTTTT. It specifies CASSVAGTTGELFF.

The CDR3 protein is CASSTRGFRTGELFF. Written as DNA, the CDR3 is TGTGCCAGCAGCACCCGGGGATTTCGGACCGGGGAGCTGTTTTTT. V and J are TRBV3-1 and TRBJ2-2, with D possibly being TRBD2 (5 bases). The germline V gene encodes CDR1 LGHDT and CDR2 YNNKEL (reference sequence). V was trimmed by 5 bases and J by 5 bases, leaving 15 bases between them. The CDR3 extends over 15 amino acids.